The entry below gives a single TCR beta chain sequence along with its context. The data stem from a study of blood T cell repertoires in COVID-19. As for the study in general: Researchers got acute and convalescent COVID-19 samples from the United States, Italy and Spain. The cDNA or gDNA used as material had been derived from T cells, B-cell-depleted T cells, or PBMCs.

Germline V CDR1 and CDR2: MNHEY, SMNVEV (reference sequence). This CDR3 contains 15 residues. Trimming left V 3 bases short and J 0 bases short, with 10 bases between. In the original analysis: The assay estimated nucleated cells by amplifying reference gene primers. Only in-frame clones appear in the TCRdb table, and some are missing; sequencing was by immunoSEQ multiplex PCR. V, J and clone size reflect that table, while D and trimming were determined from the DNA. This sample yields fewer than 350,000 clones, of which around 88% are seen a single time; 1.5% to 2% belongs to the top ten. Input material: peripheral blood. The clonotype originates from a woman aged 30 to 39 with COVID-19, enrolled during active disease. This chain uses TRBV27 with TRBJ2-3; possible D gene TRBD1, 5 bases. For the CDR3, the DNA is TGTGCCAGCAGTTTTAGTGGGGCTAGCACAGATACGCAGTATTTT. Translating it yields CASSFSGASTDTQYF.